The present T cell receptor beta chain was sequenced within a study of blood T cells in healthy people across ages. Germline assignment: CDR1 MDHEN and CDR2 SYDVKM. V was shortened by 8 bases and J by 8 bases, with 16 bases between the two germline ends. The CDR3 totals 13 residues. With regard to this clonotype: Antigen unknown.

For the second PCR, which ran for 7 to 11 cycles, a sample-barcoded 5' primer and a J-beta primer mix were used. TCRdb fed the 5' RACE reads into MiXCR, producing one record per CDR3 protein. The sample records approximately 1.5 million distinct CDR3 sequences, about 45% being singletons. Study outcomes and limitations: While age rose, TCR beta diversity per million T cells dropped in a roughly linear way. It was held that diversity estimates obtained from one million T cells represented underestimates.

The rearrangement joins TRBV28 to TRBJ2-1; possibly TRBD2 for D (5 bases). The sample taken for sequencing was blood. The receptor was isolated from a young woman in good health. Here the CDR3 DNA reads TGTGCCAGCCGTGGACTCCCGGGGTATGAGCAGTTCTTC. Translation gives CASRGLPGYEQFF.